The T cell receptor beta chain described here comes from a study of cytomegalovirus exposure and HLA in healthy donors. V gave up 3 bases and J gave up 3 bases; unmatched junction bases: 3. Germline V gene lookup returns CDR1 SGHTA and CDR2 FQGNSA. There are 14 residues in the CDR3. The study ran its PCR with 60 Vbeta and 13 Jbeta primers. In the study's own analysis: An analysis that came later counted around 80 million unique TCR beta chains, 9 million to 12 million shared. Assay used: immunoSEQ multiplex PCR; TCRdb lists only in-frame clones, some missing. The V and J calls and clone size are taken from that table; D and trimming were inferred from the DNA. The sample lists about 50,000 clones, about three quarters seen once, with approximately 2.7% in the top ten.

Sequenced: PBMCs. The sequence came from a woman between 40 and 50 years old in good health and CMV-seropositive. The chain is built from TRBV7-2 and TRBJ2-7, with TRBD1 matching over 9 bases. The CDR3 region has the DNA TGTGCCAGCAGCTTTGGGACAGGGTACTACGAGCAGTACTTC. Translated: CASSFGTGYYEQYF.